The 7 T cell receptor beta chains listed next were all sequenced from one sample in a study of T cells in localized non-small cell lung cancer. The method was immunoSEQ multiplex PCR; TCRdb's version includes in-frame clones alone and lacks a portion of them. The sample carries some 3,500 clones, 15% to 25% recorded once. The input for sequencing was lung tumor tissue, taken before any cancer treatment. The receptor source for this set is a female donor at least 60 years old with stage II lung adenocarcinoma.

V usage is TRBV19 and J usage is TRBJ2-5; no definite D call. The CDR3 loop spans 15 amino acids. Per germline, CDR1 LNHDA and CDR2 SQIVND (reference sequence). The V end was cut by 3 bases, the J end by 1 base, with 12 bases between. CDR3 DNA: TGTGCCAGTAGTATGTCAGGAGAAACCCAAGAGACCCAGTACTTC. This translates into CASSMSGETQETQYF.

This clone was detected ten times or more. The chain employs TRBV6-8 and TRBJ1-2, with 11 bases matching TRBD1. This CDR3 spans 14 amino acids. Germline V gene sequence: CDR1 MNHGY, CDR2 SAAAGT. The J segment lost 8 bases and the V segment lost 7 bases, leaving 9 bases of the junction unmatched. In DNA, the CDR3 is TGTGCCAGCAATGACGGACAGGGGGCGCGAGGCTACACCTTC. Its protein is CASNDGQGARGYTF.

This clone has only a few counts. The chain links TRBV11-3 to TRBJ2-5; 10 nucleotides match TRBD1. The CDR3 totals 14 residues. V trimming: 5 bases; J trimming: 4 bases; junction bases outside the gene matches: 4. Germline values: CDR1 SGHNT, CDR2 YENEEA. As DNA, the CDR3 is TGTGCCAGCAGCCGCGGGACAGGGGTAGAGACCCAGTACTTC. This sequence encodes CASSRGTGVETQYF. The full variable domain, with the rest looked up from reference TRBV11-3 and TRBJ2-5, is EAGVVQSPRYKIIEKKQPVAFWCNPISGHNTLYWYLQNLGQGPELLIRYENEEAVDDSQLPKDRFSAERLKGVDSTLKIQPAELGDSAVYLCASSRGTGVETQYFGPGTRLLVL.

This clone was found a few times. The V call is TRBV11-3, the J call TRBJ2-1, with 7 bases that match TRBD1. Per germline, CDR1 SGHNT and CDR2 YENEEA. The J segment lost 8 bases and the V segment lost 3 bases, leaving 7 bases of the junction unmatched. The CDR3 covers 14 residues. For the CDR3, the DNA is TGTGCCAGCAGCTTGGTAACAGGGGTAGATGAGCAGTTCTTC. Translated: CASSLVTGVDEQFF.

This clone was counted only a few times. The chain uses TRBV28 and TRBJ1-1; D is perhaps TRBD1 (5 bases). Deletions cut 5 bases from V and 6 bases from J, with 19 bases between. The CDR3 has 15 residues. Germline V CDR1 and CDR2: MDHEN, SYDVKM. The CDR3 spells CASSAPGTSSSEAFF. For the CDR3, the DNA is TGTGCCAGCAGTGCCCCCGGGACCTCCTCGTCTGAAGCTTTCTTT.

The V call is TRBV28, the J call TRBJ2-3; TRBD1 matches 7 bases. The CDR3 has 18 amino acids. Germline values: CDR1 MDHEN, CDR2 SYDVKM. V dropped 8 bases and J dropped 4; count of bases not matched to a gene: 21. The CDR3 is CASPPVIGGHINADTQYF. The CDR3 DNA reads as TGTGCCAGCCCCCCGGTGATAGGGGGCCATATTAATGCAGATACGCAGTATTTT.

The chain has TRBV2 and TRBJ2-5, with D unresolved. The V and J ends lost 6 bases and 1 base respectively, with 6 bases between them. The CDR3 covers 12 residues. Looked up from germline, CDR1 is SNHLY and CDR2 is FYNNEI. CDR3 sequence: CASRQTQETQYF. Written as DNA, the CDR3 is TGTGCCAGCAGACAGACCCAAGAGACCCAGTACTTC.